This passage covers 7 T cell receptor beta chains from one sample sequenced in a study of T cells in Graves' hyperthyroidism and ophthalmopathy (dated by TCRdb to between 2019 and 2020). Libraries were constructed by multiplex PCR. These reads were obtained on an Illumina HiSeq 2000. TCR beta CDR3 regions were amplified from RNA transcripts. A first-round RT-PCR of the TCR CDR3 used the HTBI primer set with the Qiagen OneStep RT-PCR kit. In TCRdb, the public reads were trimmed at Q25 with fastp and aligned with MiXCR, with productive beta chains retained. Duplicate CDR3 protein sequences are folded into a single record with the most common DNA and genes. The sample table contains 500,000 to 550,000 distinct CDR3 sequences; only one count was recorded for 20% of them. Clones ranked in the top ten supply less than 55% of the sample. The sample was blood. The receptors originated from a man in his forties with Graves' ophthalmopathy.

This clonotype was picked up a small number of times. This chain links TRBV5-1 with TRBJ1-6, with D unresolved. Germline values: CDR1 SGHRS, CDR2 YFSETQ. The CDR3 totals 17 residues. Trimming removed 2 bases from V and 0 bases from J, with 12 bases in between. The CDR3 reads CASSFFPLDSYNSPLHF. CDR3 nucleotides: TGCGCCAGCAGCTTCTTCCCTTTGGACTCCTATAATTCACCCCTCCACTTT.

This clonotype was counted at least ten times. The chain carries TRBV28 and TRBJ2-5; D may be TRBD1 (6 bases). CDR3 length: 12 amino acids. Germline lookup yields CDR1 MDHEN and CDR2 SYDVKM. V dropped 6 bases and J dropped 5 bases, with 10 bases sitting between them. CDR3 amino acids: CASRGAWETQYF. The CDR3 coding sequence is TGTGCCAGCAGGGGGGCTTGGGAGACCCAGTACTTC. Looking up the rest from reference TRBV28 and TRBJ2-5 gives the full variable domain: DVKVTQSSRYLVKRTGEKVFLECVQDMDHENMFWYRQDPGLGLRLIYFSYDVKMKEKGDIPEGYSVSREKKERFSLILESASTNQTSMYLCASRGAWETQYFGPGTRLLVL.

The genes are TRBV7-9 and TRBJ2-7, with D unresolved. The CDR3 has 17 residues. V shed 0 bases and J shed 2 bases, with 17 bases lying between them. Germline V gene sequence: CDR1 SEHNR, CDR2 FQNEAQ (reference sequence). The CDR3: CASSLAHSSLIPYEQYF. The CDR3, as DNA: TGTGCCAGCAGCTTAGCCCACTCCTCACTTATCCCCTACGAGCAGTACTTC.

The chain links TRBV30 to TRBJ2-7, with TRBD2 identical over 8 bases. CDR3 size: 12 residues. J was trimmed by 2 bases and V by 5 bases; bases with no gene match: 2. The germline CDR1 and CDR2 sequences are GTSNPN and SVGIG (reference sequence). The CDR3 region has the DNA TGTGCCTGGGGGACTAGTGCCTACGAGCAGTACTTC. The encoded protein is CAWGTSAYEQYF. The complete variable domain, with remaining parts taken from reference TRBV30 and TRBJ2-7, reads SQTIHQWPATLVQPVGSPLSLECTVEGTSNPNLYWYRQAAGRGLQLLFYSVGIGQISSEVPQNLSASRPQDRQFILSSKKLLLSDSGFYLCAWGTSAYEQYFGPGTRLTVT.

This clonotype was seen more than once but under ten times. CDR3 region: CASSQVAGEETQYF. The CDR3 DNA follows: TGCGCCAGCAGCCAAGTTGCAGGAGAAGAGACCCAGTACTTC. The chain has TRBV4-3 and TRBJ2-5; D not resolved. V lost 1 base and J 3 bases, leaving 9 bases between the germline ends. Per germline, CDR1 LGHNA and CDR2 YSLEER. The CDR3 is 14 amino acids.

This clonotype was seen ten or more times. The V and J genes are TRBV2 and TRBJ2-1, with D tentatively TRBD2 (5 bases). The V end lost 5 bases, the J end lost 6 bases, and 17 bases lay between the germline ends. CDR1 is SNHLY, CDR2 FYNNEI, per germline. This CDR3 contains 15 residues. Written as DNA, the CDR3 is TGTGCCAGCAGTCCTCGACTAATCAGTATCAATGAGCAGTTCTTC. Its translation: CASSPRLISINEQFF.

The gene calls are TRBV20-1 and TRBJ1-4; D is unclear. The CDR3 is made up of 14 amino acids. Trimming stripped 3 bases from V and 3 bases from J, with 11 bases between. Germline-derived CDR1 and CDR2 are DFQATT and SNEGSKA (reference sequence). CDR3 in DNA: TGCAGTGCTAGTCCGCGCATCCCTAATGAAAAACTGTTTTTT. As protein: CSASPRIPNEKLFF.